These 2 T cell receptor beta chains were all obtained from the same sample, sequenced in a study of response to subunit inactivated influenza vaccine. Using its own MiXCR run on the RT-PCR reads, TCRdb lists one record per CDR3 protein. The repertoire holds more than 600,000 distinct CDR3 sequences, with 18% as singletons. Sequenced here: PBMCs from blood, sampled 5 days after vaccination. All receptors derive from a man aged 45-65 years who received an inactivated influenza vaccine.

This clonotype was seen a few times. V and J are TRBV6-5 and TRBJ2-3; 7 bases align to TRBD1. This CDR3 comprises 12 residues. Trimming at V came to 6 bases and at J to 6 bases, leaving 3 bases not matched to a gene. The germline gives CDR1 MNHEY, CDR2 SVGAGI. CDR3 in amino acids: CASSYRGDTQYF. In nucleotides, the CDR3 is TGTGCCAGCAGCTACAGGGGTGATACGCAGTATTTT.

This clonotype was recorded a few times. The chain uses TRBV20-1 and TRBJ1-6; D gene unclear. Looked up from germline, CDR1 is DFQATT and CDR2 is SNEGSKA (reference sequence). V was clipped by 3 bases and J by 7 bases, with 13 bases between them. There are 14 residues in the CDR3. CDR3 bases: TGCAGTGCTAGGGGCCGACAAGTAAATTCACCCCTCCACTTT. This encodes CSARGRQVNSPLHF.